By its share, the clone carrying this T cell receptor beta chain is medium-sized. The antigen remains unidentified. The library was built for alpha chains, so this beta chain is an off-target read and its size means little. The data derive from a study of spatial heterogeneity in lung cancer. Across the study: TCR transcript counts in tumor regions correlated strongly with a T cell module score from matched bulk RNA-seq.

The time point denotes: sample taken at primary tumor resection. The donors were about 72 patients with non-small cell lung cancer that was early-stage and untreated. Material for sequencing was whole RNA from tumor, nontumor lung or frozen PBMC, left unsorted. This CDR3 spans 16 amino acids. V was pared by 6 bases and J by 0 bases, with 7 bases of the junction left unmatched. Germline V lookup: CDR1 KGHSH, CDR2 LQKENI. TCRdb reprocessed the 5' RACE reads with MiXCR, giving one entry per CDR3 protein. The table lists over a thousand distinct CDR3 sequences, 10% of them singletons. Findings and caveats of the study: Mutation tallies in tumors tracked expanded intratumoral alpha and beta TCR counts.

This TCR came from a female donor with early-stage non-small cell lung cancer. The rearrangement joins TRBV18 to TRBJ2-2; 7 nucleotides agree with TRBD2. Sequenced material: lung tumor tissue, taken at surgery. The CDR3, as DNA: TGTGCCAGCTCCCGCGCTAGCGGAACGAACACCGGGGAGCTGTTTTTT. Protein product: CASSRASGTNTGELFF. The full variable domain, with the rest looked up from reference TRBV18 and TRBJ2-2, is NAGVMQNPRHLVRRRGQEARLRCSPMKGHSHVYWYRQLPEEGLKFMVYLQKENIIDESGMPKERFSAEFPKEGPSILRIQQVVRGDSAAYFCASSRASGTNTGELFFGEGSRLTVL.